The next 32 T cell receptor beta chains were all read from a single sample in a study of Tregs in tolerant kidney transplant recipients. Assay used: immunoSEQ multiplex PCR; TCRdb lists only in-frame clones, some missing. The sample lists about 64,000 clones; about 89% were seen once. Mixed chimerism was transient after nonmyeloablative marrow transplants from related graft donors. The starting material was CD4+ T cells from blood (PBMCs), obtained 6 months after the transplant. All receptors derive from a human patient who received a combined kidney and bone marrow transplant. The graft donor may be the source of some T cells.

The gene calls are TRBV7-2 and TRBJ2-7; 7 nucleotides line up with TRBD2. V lost 1 base and J lost 5; bases outside the gene matches: 5. This CDR3 is built from 14 residues. Germline assignment: CDR1 SGHTA and CDR2 FQGNSA. The chain's CDR3 is CASSLVGGRDEQYF. The CDR3 DNA follows: TGTGCCAGCAGCTTAGTCGGGGGGAGAGACGAGCAGTACTTC. The entire variable domain, with the rest obtained from reference TRBV7-2 and TRBJ2-7, is as follows: GAGVSQSPSNKVTEKGKDVELRCDPISGHTALYWYRQSLGQGLEFLIYFQGNSAPDKSGLPSDRFSAERTGGSVSTLTIQRTQQEDSAVYLCASSLVGGRDEQYFGPGTRLTVT.

V and J are TRBV4-2 and TRBJ1-1; D is unclear. The V and J ends lost 0 bases and 3 bases respectively, with 14 bases between them. Germline V CDR1 and CDR2: LGHNA, YNFKEQ. The CDR3 totals 16 residues. CDR3 nucleotides: TGTGCCAGCAGCCAAGATAAAGGGTACGGGGACACTGAAGCTTTCTTT. It codes for CASSQDKGYGDTEAFF.

This rearrangement joins TRBV4-3 to TRBJ2-7; D not resolved. The CDR3 is 14 residues long. From germline, CDR1 is LGHNA and CDR2 YSLEER. Trimming took 4 bases from V and 2 from J, leaving 12 bases between them. CDR3 nucleotide sequence: TGCGCCAGCAGCCGATCTACCACGACCTACGAGCAGTACTTC. Residues: CASSRSTTTYEQYF.

This chain uses TRBV27 with TRBJ1-2; a weak D match, TRBD1 (6 bases). CDR3 size: 13 residues. CDR1 and CDR2 from the germline V gene are MNHEY and SMNVEV (reference sequence). Trimming left V 2 bases short and J 8 bases short, with 12 bases between. The CDR3 region is CASSLLMGAGYTF. CDR3 sequence (DNA): TGTGCCAGCAGTTTACTCATGGGGGCCGGCTACACCTTC.

A few counts support this clone. The genes are TRBV19 and TRBJ1-3; D is unresolved. The CDR3 covers 14 residues. V dropped 3 bases and J dropped 0 bases, with 6 bases sitting between them. Germline assignment: CDR1 LNHDA and CDR2 SQIVND (reference sequence). The CDR3 is CASSIAGSGNTIYF. The CDR3 DNA sequence: TGTGCCAGTAGTATTGCAGGCTCTGGAAACACCATATATTTT. Full variable domain (rest looked up from reference TRBV19 and TRBJ1-3): DGGITQSPKYLFRKEGQNVTLSCEQNLNHDAMYWYRQDPGQGLRLIYYSQIVNDFQKGDIAEGYSVSREKKESFPLTVTSAQKNPTAFYLCASSIAGSGNTIYFGEGSWLTVV.

The chain joins TRBV7-8 to TRBJ2-5; no clear D gene. The last part of the DNA fits TRBJ2-7 better; the J call may be wrong. The germline gives CDR1 SGHVS, CDR2 FQNEAQ. The length of the CDR3 is 15 residues. CDR3 DNA sequence: TGTGCCAGCAGCTCCTCCCTCCTAGGTACCTACGAGCAGTACTTC. Translated, it gives CASSSSLLGTYEQYF.

The chain links TRBV15 to TRBJ1-5; D unresolved. This CDR3 is built from 15 residues. Between the trimmed V and J ends, which lost 8 bases and 0 bases, there was a span of 14 bases. The germline CDR1 and CDR2 sequences are LNHNV and YYDKDF (reference sequence). The CDR3 spells CATGPGGHSNQPQHF. The CDR3 DNA follows: TGTGCCACCGGCCCGGGAGGGCATAGCAATCAGCCCCAGCATTTT. Combining the CDR3 with reference TRBV15 and TRBJ1-5 gives the whole variable domain DAMVIQNPRYQVTQFGKPVTLSCSQTLNHNVMYWYQQKSSQAPKLLFHYYDKDFNNEADTPDNFQSRRPNTSFCFLDIRSPGLGDTAMYLCATGPGGHSNQPQHFGDGTRLSIL.

The chain uses TRBV27 and TRBJ2-7, with TRBD2 matching over 11 bases. V was clipped by 5 bases and J by 9 bases; unmatched bases: 12. From germline, CDR1 is MNHEY and CDR2 SMNVEV (reference sequence). The CDR3 loop spans 15 amino acids. The CDR3 protein is CASSQRLAGLEGQYF. CDR3 sequence (DNA): TGTGCCAGCAGTCAGCGACTAGCGGGGCTCGAGGGGCAGTACTTC.

This clone was found once. The rearrangement uses TRBV20-1 and TRBJ2-1, with D possibly being TRBD2 (5 bases). Germline V gene sequence: CDR1 DFQATT, CDR2 SNEGSKA (reference sequence). The CDR3 length is 11 residues. V lost 3 bases to trimming and J lost 7 bases, with 7 bases between them. CDR3 loop: CSASLANEQFF. CDR3 nucleotide sequence: TGCAGTGCTAGCCTAGCAAATGAGCAGTTCTTC.

The chain couples TRBV27 to TRBJ1-1, with D perhaps TRBD1 (5 bases). The CDR3 loop spans 16 amino acids. Per germline, CDR1 MNHEY and CDR2 SMNVEV (reference sequence). V lost 2 bases and J 3 bases, leaving 16 bases between the germline ends. The DNA for the CDR3 is TGTGCCAGCAGTTTAGGATGGGGCTTTGGGGACACTGAAGCTTTCTTT. Translation: CASSLGWGFGDTEAFF.

About this clone itself: An end of the junction does not agree with germline; a read error may underlie this. This CDR3 is also generated by other DNA sequences in the sample. The chain is built from TRBV5-1 and TRBJ1-6; TRBD1 is a possible D gene (6 bases). The CDR3 is 15 amino acids. Germline V lookup: CDR1 SGHRS, CDR2 YFSETQ. CDR3 sequence (DNA): TGCGCCAGCAGCTTGGAACAGGGTAATAATTCCCCCCTCCACTTT. It specifies CASSLEQGNNSPLHF.

The chain uses TRBV4-2 and TRBJ2-5, with D uncertain. Germline CDR1 and CDR2: LGHNA and YNFKEQ. This CDR3 region has 15 residues. Trimming removed 0 bases at V and 4 bases at J, with 12 bases between. The CDR3 loop is CASSQDMSLRETQYF. The CDR3 DNA reads as TGTGCCAGCAGCCAAGATATGAGCCTAAGAGAGACCCAGTACTTC.

The chain joins TRBV5-5 to TRBJ1-2; TRBD1 matches 11 bases. V lost 4 bases and J lost 7; bases outside the gene matches: 12. The CDR3 runs to 16 residues. The V gene's germline CDR1 is SGHKS and CDR2 YYEKEE (reference sequence). The CDR3 region has the DNA TGTGCCAGCAGCATAACCGGGACAGGGGGTGAGGGTGGCTACACCTTC. It encodes CASSITGTGGEGGYTF. The complete variable domain, with remaining parts taken from reference TRBV5-5 and TRBJ1-2, reads DAGVTQSPTHLIKTRGQQVTLRCSPISGHKSVSWYQQVLGQGPQFIFQYYEKEERGRGNFPDRFSARQFPNYSSELNVNALLLGDSALYLCASSITGTGGEGGYTFGSGTRLTVV.

This clone was found a few times. The chain carries TRBV6-5 and TRBJ2-5; 8 bases align to TRBD2. The J segment lost 3 bases and the V segment lost 1 base, leaving 7 bases of the junction unmatched. Germline CDR1 is MNHEY and CDR2 is SVGAGI. This CDR3 has 16 residues. This CDR3 is CASSYWAGGGEETQYF. The DNA for the CDR3 is TGTGCCAGCAGTTACTGGGCGGGAGGCGGAGAAGAGACCCAGTACTTC.

V usage is TRBV5-6 and J usage is TRBJ2-1; 7 bases are shared with TRBD2. This CDR3 has 15 amino acids. V shed 4 bases, J shed 8 bases, and the junction held 12 bases outside the gene matches. Germline lookup yields CDR1 SGHDT and CDR2 YYEEEE. The CDR3 DNA is TGTGCCAGCAGCCCGATCGGGGGGAGGGCCTATGAGCAGTTCTTC. It specifies CASSPIGGRAYEQFF.

This clone was seen only once. The chain links TRBV30 to TRBJ2-4; D uncertain. CDR1 GTSNPN and CDR2 SVGIG come from the germline V gene (reference sequence). The CDR3 length is 13 residues. V was pared by 0 bases and J by 8 bases, with 11 bases between. The CDR3 DNA reads as TGTGCCTGGAGTGTGAGACTTCTGGACATTCAGTACTTC. Translated: CAWSVRLLDIQYF.

The rearrangement links TRBV18 to TRBJ1-4, with 12 bases aligning to TRBD1. The CDR3 has 17 residues. Germline assignment: CDR1 KGHSH and CDR2 LQKENI. With V trimmed by 3 bases and J by 4 bases, 6 bases remained unmatched. In nucleotides, the CDR3 is TGTGCCAGCTCACCGGGGACAGGGGGCCGCCTTAATGAAAAACTGTTTTTT. It translates to CASSPGTGGRLNEKLFF.

A few counts support this clone. The V gene is TRBV4-2, the J gene TRBJ2-7; D not resolved. CDR3 length: 18 amino acids. Per germline, CDR1 LGHNA and CDR2 YNFKEQ. Trimming took 2 bases from V and 4 from J, leaving 24 bases between them. CDR3 amino acids: CASSQHHTSRFRPYEQYF. In nucleotides, the CDR3 is TGTGCCAGCAGCCAACACCACACCTCCAGGTTTAGACCTTACGAGCAGTACTTC.

This clone was counted between two and nine times. The CDR3 DNA sequence: TGTGCCAGCAGTTACCGTCAGGGGCGAAGAGAAGCTTTCTTT. Protein product: CASSYRQGRREAFF. The chain couples TRBV6-5 to TRBJ1-1, with D possibly TRBD1 on 6 matching bases. With 2 bases removed from V and 8 bases from J, the gap between germline ends came to 15 bases. This CDR3 is 14 amino acids long. CDR1 is MNHEY and CDR2 is SVGAGI in the germline V gene.

The chain employs TRBV10-3 and TRBJ2-7, with TRBD1 matching 9 bases. This CDR3 is built from 14 residues. Unmatched junction bases numbered 4, after V lost 3 bases and J lost 4 bases. From germline, CDR1 is ENHRY and CDR2 SYGVKD. The CDR3 sequence is CAISDGTGRYEQYF. The CDR3 nucleotides read TGTGCCATCAGTGATGGGACAGGGAGGTACGAGCAGTACTTC.

This clone was seen only once. The chain uses TRBV13 and TRBJ2-1; TRBD2 matches 9 bases. Germline CDR1 is PRHDT and CDR2 is FYEKMQ (reference sequence). The CDR3 contains 17 residues. Trimming cost V 5 bases and J 6 bases; bases outside gene matches: 14. The CDR3 protein is CASSPYQGLASVNEQFF. In DNA, the CDR3 is TGTGCCAGCAGCCCATACCAAGGACTAGCGTCCGTCAATGAGCAGTTCTTC.

This sequence joins TRBV29-1 and TRBJ2-4, with D possibly being TRBD1 (5 bases). This CDR3 has 14 residues. V lost 4 bases and J lost 3, with 13 bases in between. CDR1 SQVTM and CDR2 ANQGSEA come from the germline V gene. In DNA, the CDR3 is TGCAGCGTTGTGACAGAAGCAGGCAAAAACATTCAGTACTTC. Translating gives CSVVTEAGKNIQYF.

V is TRBV5-4 and J is TRBJ1-2; D gene ambiguous. V lost 0 bases and J 7 bases, leaving 10 bases between the germline ends. In germline, CDR1 is SGHNT, CDR2 YYREEE (reference sequence). This CDR3 is built from 13 residues. The CDR3 nucleotides read TGTGCCAGCAGCTTGGCGGGGAAAAGTGGCTACACCTTC. It yields the protein CASSLAGKSGYTF.

The V call is TRBV2, the J call TRBJ2-1, with a weak D call TRBD1 (5 bases). The CDR3 length is 15 residues. V shed 6 bases and J shed 2 bases, with 14 bases lying between them. Germline-derived CDR1 and CDR2 are SNHLY and FYNNEI. The CDR3 DNA sequence: TGTGCCAGCAGGAGAGGTGGGGCTCCCTACAATGAGCAGTTCTTC. Protein: CASRRGGAPYNEQFF. The whole variable domain, filled in from reference TRBV2 and TRBJ2-1, reads EPEVTQTPSHQVTQMGQEVILRCVPISNHLYFYWYRQILGQKVEFLVSFYNNEISEKSEIFDDQFSVERPDGSNFTLKIRSTKLEDSAMYFCASRRGGAPYNEQFFGPGTRLTVL.

The count of this clone is one. V gene TRBV18 combines with J gene TRBJ1-1; 10 positions match TRBD1. The CDR3 covers 14 residues. The germline CDR1 and CDR2 sequences are KGHSH and LQKENI. With V trimmed by 1 base and J by 7 bases, 3 bases remained unmatched. The CDR3 region has the DNA TGTGCCAGCTCACCACGACAGGGGGCAATTGAAGCTTTCTTT. Its protein is CASSPRQGAIEAFF. The whole variable domain, filled in from reference TRBV18 and TRBJ1-1, reads NAGVMQNPRHLVRRRGQEARLRCSPMKGHSHVYWYRQLPEEGLKFMVYLQKENIIDESGMPKERFSAEFPKEGPSILRIQQVVRGDSAAYFCASSPRQGAIEAFFGQGTRLTVV.

The genes are TRBV27 and TRBJ2-7; tentatively, D is TRBD1 (5 bases). Per the germline V gene, CDR1 is MNHEY and CDR2 is SMNVEV (reference sequence). This CDR3 is built from 15 residues. V was cut by 5 bases and J by 0 bases, with 14 bases left in between. CDR3 DNA: TGTGCCAGCAGTAAAGGGGCCGCTAGCTCCTACGAGCAGTACTTC. Residues: CASSKGAASSYEQYF.

CDR3 nucleotides: TGTGCCAGCAGCAAGAGACTAGCGAGTGAGCAGTTCTTC. Residues: CASSKRLASEQFF. V usage is TRBV7-2 and J usage is TRBJ2-1; TRBD2 agrees at 8 bases. Germline CDR1 SGHTA, CDR2 FQGNSA. The CDR3 consists of 13 residues. Trimming cost V 5 bases and J 9 bases; bases outside gene matches: 6.

This clone appeared a few times. The gene calls are TRBV30 and TRBJ2-7; the match to TRBD1 covers 8 bases. Looked up from germline, CDR1 is GTSNPN and CDR2 is SVGIG (reference sequence). V lost 0 bases to trimming and J lost 7 bases; unmatched junction nucleotides: 2. This CDR3 is built from 12 residues. In DNA, the CDR3 is TGTGCCTGGAGTGTATGGACAGGGGAGCAGTACTTC. It specifies CAWSVWTGEQYF. Drawing the rest from reference TRBV30 and TRBJ2-7, the complete variable domain is SQTIHQWPATLVQPVGSPLSLECTVEGTSNPNLYWYRQAAGRGLQLLFYSVGIGQISSEVPQNLSASRPQDRQFILSSKKLLLSDSGFYLCAWSVWTGEQYFGPGTRLTVT.

This clone is a singleton in its sample. This chain links TRBV4-1 with TRBJ2-7; tentatively, D is TRBD1 (6 bases). V was pared by 5 bases and J by 1 base, with 18 bases between. This CDR3 is 16 amino acids long. In germline, CDR1 is MGHRA, CDR2 YSYEKL. The CDR3 region is CASSKSPGHLSYEQYF. The CDR3 DNA reads as TGCGCCAGCAGCAAGTCACCGGGACACCTGTCCTACGAGCAGTACTTC.

The chain employs TRBV11-1 and TRBJ2-5; 9 bases match TRBD2. Unmatched junction bases numbered 12, after V lost 5 bases and J lost 5 bases. The CDR3 spans 16 residues. CDR1 is SGHAT, CDR2 FQDESV, per germline (reference sequence). CDR3 DNA: TGTGCCAGCAGCAAAGGGGTAGCGGGGGTGGGGGAGACCCAGTACTTC. It is translated as CASSKGVAGVGETQYF.

The J gene is TRBJ2-3, the V gene TRBV14; TRBD2 aligns across 9 bases. Per germline, CDR1 SGHDN and CDR2 FVKESK. The CDR3 contains 15 residues. Germline trimming cut 4 bases from V and 5 bases from J; bases unmatched to any gene: 7. CDR3 nucleotides: TGTGCCAGCAGCCTGCTAGCGGGACGGGTAGATACGCAGTATTTT. Protein sequence: CASSLLAGRVDTQYF.

This rearrangement joins TRBV6-1 to TRBJ1-1; D is unclear. V lost 8 bases, J lost 1 base, and 11 bases lay in between. Germline loops: CDR1 MNHNS, CDR2 SASEGT. CDR3 length: 13 amino acids. As DNA, the CDR3 is TGTGCCAGCGCCTTTACAACGAACACTGAAGCTTTCTTT. Protein: CASAFTTNTEAFF.